This T cell receptor beta chain was sequenced in a study of blood T cell repertoires in COVID-19. Study as a whole: COVID-19 samples, acute and convalescent, were from the United States, Italy and Spain.

Participants' own reports of clinical history determined their cohort assignment. The germline V and J ends were trimmed by 2 bases and 7 bases, with 12 bases remaining between them. The CDR3 runs 15 residues. Germline CDR1 is LNHDA and CDR2 is SQIVND (reference sequence). The repertoire was sequenced with immunoSEQ multiplex PCR; TCRdb's copy has only in-frame clones and lacks some. The sample includes 200,000 to 250,000 clones, 65% to 85% of them seen just once. The source is a woman in her forties with acute COVID-19. Sequencing input: PBMCs or T cells enriched from blood (not recorded which). This chain uses TRBV19 with TRBJ1-6, with no clear D. In nucleotides, the CDR3 is TGTGCCAGTAGTATACGCCCGGCGGGGAATTCACCCCTCCACTTT. Encoded protein: CASSIRPAGNSPLHF.